This T cell receptor beta chain appears in the sequencing data of a study of OX40 agonist ivuxolimab in advanced cancers. Assay used: immunoSEQ multiplex PCR; TCRdb lists only in-frame clones, some missing. The sample shows around 11,000 clones, more than 60% of them seen only once. With V trimmed by 4 bases and J by 4 bases, 9 bases remained unmatched. There are 14 residues in the CDR3. Germline V gene lookup returns CDR1 GTSNPN and CDR2 SVGIG (reference sequence). This clone was seen a handful of times. The V and J genes are TRBV30 and TRBJ2-7, with 8 bases identical to TRBD2. Here the sequenced sample was CD4+ or CD8+ T cells sorted from blood, taken in a trial of the OX40 agonist ivuxolimab. The TCR originated in an adult with an advanced solid tumor such as melanoma, head and neck, liver or kidney cancer. For the CDR3, the DNA is TGTGCCTGGAATCTCGCGGGGGGAGGGTACGAGCAGTACTTC. Its protein is CAWNLAGGGYEQYF.